What follows is one TCR beta chain and its context. Antigen unknown. The data were obtained in a study of OX40 agonist ivuxolimab in advanced cancers. On the study more broadly: The study enrolled dose-escalation patients with hepatocellular carcinoma, melanoma, renal cell or head and neck cancer. Past anti-PD-1, anti-PD-L1 or anti-CTLA-4 therapy was accepted, and 35% to 45% had received some. One hepatocellular carcinoma and a couple of cutaneous melanoma patients partially responded.

Generated by immunoSEQ multiplex PCR, the TCRdb table keeps only in-frame clones and is missing some. The profile covers 99,000 or so clones, with under 90% appearing a single time and roughly 5.4% taken by the ten largest. General study findings and limits: CD8+ T cells were the subset that, on average, had more expanded clones than CD4+.

The starting material was CD4+ or CD8+ T cells sorted from blood, obtained in a trial of the OX40 agonist ivuxolimab. The sequence was collected from an adult with an advanced solid tumor such as melanoma, head and neck, liver or kidney cancer.

CDR3 nucleotide sequence: TGCGCCAGCAGCCAGGACAGACCTTACACCGGGGAGCTGTTTTTT. It is translated as CASSQDRPYTGELFF. This chain links TRBV5-1 with TRBJ2-2; a possible D gene is TRBD1 (6 bases). The V end lost 4 bases, the J end lost 3 bases, and 13 bases lay between the germline ends. Germline CDR1 is SGHRS and CDR2 is YFSETQ. CDR3 length: 15 amino acids.